This note documents a single T cell receptor (beta chain) sequence. Its cognate antigen is unknown. The source of the sample is a study of T cells in Graves' hyperthyroidism and ophthalmopathy. With 3 bases clipped from V and 7 bases from J, the junction kept 4 bases outside the gene matches. The CDR3 length is 12 residues. The germline gives CDR1 GTSNPN, CDR2 SVGIG (reference sequence). The source material, RNA transcripts, was used to amplify TCR beta CDR3 regions. HTBI primers were used for first-round RT-PCR of the TCR CDR3. TCRdb recomputed calls from the multiplex PCR reads with MiXCR, one row per CDR3 protein. The table has about 840,000 distinct CDR3 sequences, around 38% seen once. Study-wide results and limits: In simple terms, a model built on 13 V-J features told ophthalmopathy apart from stable hyperthyroidism.

The sequence derives from a man between 18 and 35 years old with Graves' hyperthyroidism. V gene TRBV30 combines with J gene TRBJ2-7; 9 bases match TRBD1. What was sequenced was blood. The CDR3: CAWRQGAEEQYF. For the CDR3, the DNA is TGTGCCTGGAGACAGGGGGCTGAGGAGCAGTACTTC.